One sample yielded the 20 T cell receptor beta chains listed below, sequenced in a study of T cells after yellow fever vaccination. TCRdb recomputed calls from the 5' RACE reads with MiXCR, one row per CDR3 protein. The data hold 620,000 or so distinct CDR3 sequences, with approximately 16% observed a single time. The specimen comprised PBMCs, sampled around 5 days after the first yellow fever vaccination. All receptors come from a man between 18 and 35 years old who received the YFV17D yellow fever vaccine.

This chain joins TRBV7-8 and TRBJ2-6; D remains ambiguous. V gave up 1 base and J gave up 4 bases, with 11 bases separating them. This CDR3 has 16 amino acids. Per the germline V gene, CDR1 is SGHVS and CDR2 is FQNEAQ. In DNA, the CDR3 is TGTGCCAGCAGCTTAGACGGTTTGGGGGGGGCCAACGTCCTGACTTTC. It yields the protein CASSLDGLGGANVLTF.

The sample holds a few counts of this clonotype. The gene calls are TRBV7-9 and TRBJ2-7; 7 positions agree with TRBD2. CDR1 and CDR2 (germline): SEHNR, FQNEAQ (reference sequence). The CDR3 contains 15 residues. The V and J ends lost 1 base and 7 bases, in that order; junction bases with no gene match: 10. CDR3 residues: CASSLVGGTIGEQYF. For the CDR3, the DNA is TGTGCCAGCAGCTTAGTGGGAGGGACCATTGGGGAGCAGTACTTC.

This chain connects TRBV18 to TRBJ2-1; 8 bases are a match to TRBD1. The CDR3 loop spans 16 amino acids. The germline V gene has CDR1 KGHSH and CDR2 LQKENI. Germline trimming cut 2 bases from V and 6 bases from J; bases unmatched to any gene: 9. CDR3 region: CASSPIGQGSVNEQFF. The CDR3 DNA reads TGTGCCAGCTCACCAATCGGACAGGGTAGCGTCAATGAGCAGTTCTTC.

This rearrangement joins TRBV7-2 to TRBJ2-3; 9 nucleotides align to TRBD2. Germline CDR1 and CDR2: SGHTA and FQGNSA. There are 15 residues in the CDR3. Trimming took 5 bases from V and 2 from J; bases not matched to a gene: 5. CDR3 sequence (DNA): TGTGCCAGCAGCCCTCAGCGGGGGGCCACAGATACGCAGTATTTT. It encodes CASSPQRGATDTQYF.

This clonotype was picked up a small number of times. This rearrangement joins TRBV12-3 or TRBV12-4 to TRBJ2-1, with 14 positions matching TRBD2. The V gene end was trimmed by 5 bases and the J gene end by 5 bases; junction bases not matched to a gene: 8. This CDR3 is 17 amino acids long. The CDR3: CASSPRLAGGRNNEQFF. DNA for the CDR3: TGTGCCAGCAGTCCAAGACTAGCGGGGGGGCGTAACAATGAGCAGTTCTTC.

This clonotype has only a few counts. The V call is TRBV5-1, the J call TRBJ1-1; D call uncertain. CDR1 SGHRS and CDR2 YFSETQ come from the germline V gene. This CDR3 region has 13 residues. V lost 4 bases and J 5 bases, leaving 12 bases between the germline ends. CDR3 sequence reads: CASSPMDGTEAFF. As DNA, the CDR3 is TGCGCCAGCAGCCCCATGGACGGGACTGAAGCTTTCTTT.

This clonotype has a handful of counts. The chain carries TRBV12-3 or TRBV12-4 and TRBJ2-7; D is ambiguous. The CDR3 sequence is 14 residues long. This chain's CDR3 is CATAQAANSYEQYF. CDR3 DNA: TGTGCTACAGCCCAGGCGGCGAATTCCTACGAGCAGTACTTC.

The genes are TRBV15 and TRBJ1-5, with D maybe TRBD1 (5 bases). V was pared by 0 bases and J by 7 bases, with 19 bases between. Germline lookup yields CDR1 LNHNV and CDR2 YYDKDF (reference sequence). This CDR3 spans 17 amino acids. As DNA, the CDR3 is TGTGCCACCAGCAGAGATCTCCTCGGCAGGGTCAACCAGCCCCAGCATTTT. Translated, it gives CATSRDLLGRVNQPQHF.

This clonotype has a count of ten or more. The chain joins TRBV5-1 to TRBJ2-1, with D possibly being TRBD2 (5 bases). The CDR3 covers 14 residues. Per the germline V gene, CDR1 is SGHRS and CDR2 is YFSETQ. The V end was cut by 2 bases, the J end by 5 bases, with 11 bases between. This CDR3 is CASSFSGGDNEQFF. The DNA for the CDR3 is TGCGCCAGCAGCTTTTCTGGAGGCGACAATGAGCAGTTCTTC.

This clonotype has a handful of counts. The genes are TRBV6-2 or TRBV6-3 and TRBJ2-3, with 7 bases that match TRBD1. Germline V CDR1 and CDR2: MNHEY, SVGEGT. CDR3 length equals 14 residues. With V trimmed by 6 bases and J by 2 bases, 5 bases remained unmatched. The DNA of the CDR3 is TGTGCCAGCAGCCCGGGACAGCCCACAGATACGCAGTATTTT. Protein product: CASSPGQPTDTQYF.

The V call is TRBV19, the J call TRBJ2-7; D is perhaps TRBD2 (5 bases). Germline CDR1 reads LNHDA; CDR2 reads SQIVND (reference sequence). V lost 1 base to trimming and J lost 3 bases, with 13 bases between them. The CDR3 spans 15 residues. CDR3 coding DNA: TGTGCCAGTAGTATAGGGTTTTCCGGGAACTACGAGCAGTACTTC. It is translated as CASSIGFSGNYEQYF.

The genes are TRBV4-2 and TRBJ2-5, with D maybe TRBD2 (5 bases). This CDR3 comprises 14 residues. CDR1 is LGHNA and CDR2 is YNFKEQ in the germline V gene. V lost 5 bases to trimming and J lost 0 bases, with 10 bases between them. The CDR3, as DNA: TGTGCCAGCAGCTATGGCGGGTACCAAGAGACCCAGTACTTC. It specifies CASSYGGYQETQYF.

This clonotype came up a few times. The chain uses TRBV6-5 and TRBJ1-2, with TRBD1 identical over 8 bases. The ends lost 2 bases at V and 8 bases at J; junction bases unmatched: 7. The CDR3 spans 14 residues. The germline gives CDR1 MNHEY, CDR2 SVGAGI. CDR3 in DNA: TGTGCCAGCAGTTACGGAGCAGGGGGCGAAGGCTACACCTTC. The encoded protein is CASSYGAGGEGYTF.

The CDR3: CASRWNTGTENTEAFF. CDR3 in DNA: TGCGCCAGCAGATGGAACACCGGGACAGAAAACACTGAAGCTTTCTTT. The chain employs TRBV5-1 and TRBJ1-1; TRBD1 matches 7 bases. Germline V gene data show CDR1 as SGHRS and CDR2 as YFSETQ. The CDR3 sequence is 16 residues long. V lost 5 bases and J lost 2; bases outside the gene matches: 12.

The V and J genes are TRBV10-3 and TRBJ1-3; D is possibly TRBD1 (6 bases). V was trimmed by 11 bases and J by 0 bases, leaving 17 bases between them. Looked up from germline, CDR1 is ENHRY and CDR2 is SYGVKD. The CDR3 totals 15 residues. The CDR3 region has the DNA TGTGCCGCGAATGGGGGGCCACTCTCTGGAAACACCATATATTTT. Its protein is CAANGGPLSGNTIYF.

The J gene is TRBJ2-7, the V gene TRBV25-1, with 7 nucleotides matching TRBD1. Germline values: CDR1 MGHDK, CDR2 SYGVNS. The CDR3 length is 9 residues. V dropped 8 bases and J dropped 12; count of bases not matched to a gene: 4. The CDR3 loop reads CASPTGRYV. CDR3 coding DNA: TGTGCCAGCCCGACAGGGCGGTACGTC.

In its sample, this clonotype was seen many times. This rearrangement joins TRBV4-1 to TRBJ2-2; 9 nucleotides align to TRBD1. Per the germline V gene, CDR1 is MGHRA and CDR2 is YSYEKL. The V gene end was trimmed by 3 bases and the J gene end by 7 bases; junction bases not matched to a gene: 6. This CDR3 comprises 15 residues. This CDR3 reads CASSHTGGRDGELFF. The CDR3 nucleotides read TGCGCCAGCAGCCACACAGGGGGCAGGGACGGGGAGCTGTTTTTT.

V is TRBV7-9 and J is TRBJ2-7, with TRBD1 matching 8 bases. Germline V lookup: CDR1 SEHNR, CDR2 FQNEAQ (reference sequence). This CDR3 has 14 residues. The V and J ends lost 4 bases and 2 bases, in that order; junction bases with no gene match: 4. CDR3 residues: CASSSGQVPYEQYF. CDR3 in DNA: TGTGCCAGCAGCTCGGGACAGGTACCCTACGAGCAGTACTTC.

This clonotype was found many times. The chain combines TRBV20-1 with TRBJ2-1; possibly TRBD2 for D (5 bases). V lost 3 bases to trimming and J lost 3 bases, with 12 bases between them. The CDR3 length is 14 residues. Germline assignment: CDR1 DFQATT and CDR2 SNEGSKA (reference sequence). CDR3 DNA: TGCAGTGCTAGTCAGGACTTTATCTACAATGAGCAGTTCTTC. Encoded protein: CSASQDFIYNEQFF.

This clonotype has only a few counts. This chain's CDR3 is CASSLIPDYGYTF. In DNA, the CDR3 is TGCGCCAGCAGCTTGATACCAGACTATGGCTACACCTTC. The chain employs TRBV5-1 and TRBJ1-2, with D hard to call. Trimming removed 1 base at V and 3 bases at J, with 7 bases between. Germline V gene data show CDR1 as SGHRS and CDR2 as YFSETQ. The CDR3 is made up of 13 amino acids. Using reference TRBV5-1 and TRBJ1-2 for the parts outside the CDR3, the full variable domain is KAGVTQTPRYLIKTRGQQVTLSCSPISGHRSVSWYQQTPGQGLQFLFEYFSETQRNKGNFPGRFSGRQFSNSRSEMNVSTLELGDSALYLCASSLIPDYGYTFGSGTRLTVV.